Below, one T cell receptor (beta chain) is given with its context. Antigen specificity is unknown. The data derive from a study of cytomegalovirus exposure and HLA in healthy donors. About the study: Later analysis reported that the approximately 120 validation repertoires shared the platform of the roughly 700 first-cohort repertoires. Study conclusions and caveats: Most observed TCR sequences were rare, whereas some public TCRs were detected in many donors. The listing of 160 or so TCR beta chains classed them as cytomegalovirus-associated. According to a subsequent analysis, TCR clusters from the first cohort were inclined to appear together in the 120 validation repertoires.

Sequencing used immunoSEQ multiplex PCR; TCRdb keeps in-frame clones, though not all of them. The repertoire includes under 300,000 clones, around 87% of them detected once, and roughly 1.2% sits in the top ten. The sample comprised PBMCs. This receptor was obtained from a woman between 25 and 40 years old in good health and CMV-seropositive.

The CDR3 DNA reads as TGTGCCAGCAGCCCAAGACTAGCACGAGAGACCCAGTACTTC. Encoded protein: CASSPRLARETQYF. The rearrangement uses TRBV7-9 and TRBJ2-5; TRBD2 aligns across 7 bases. Unmatched junction bases numbered 7, after V lost 5 bases and J lost 4 bases. Germline V CDR1 and CDR2: SEHNR, FQNEAQ (reference sequence). CDR3 length: 14 residues.